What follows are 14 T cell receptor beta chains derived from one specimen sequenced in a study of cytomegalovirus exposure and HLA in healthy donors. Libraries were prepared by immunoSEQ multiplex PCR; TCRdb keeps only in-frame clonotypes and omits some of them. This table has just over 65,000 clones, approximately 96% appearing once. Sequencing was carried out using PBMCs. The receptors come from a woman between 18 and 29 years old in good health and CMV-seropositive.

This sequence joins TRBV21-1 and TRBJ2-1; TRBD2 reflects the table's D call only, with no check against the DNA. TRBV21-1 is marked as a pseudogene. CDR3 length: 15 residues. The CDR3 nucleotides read TGTGCCAGCAGCAATCGGGTAGCGGTGTACAATGAGCAGTTCTTC. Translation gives CASSNRVAVYNEQFF.

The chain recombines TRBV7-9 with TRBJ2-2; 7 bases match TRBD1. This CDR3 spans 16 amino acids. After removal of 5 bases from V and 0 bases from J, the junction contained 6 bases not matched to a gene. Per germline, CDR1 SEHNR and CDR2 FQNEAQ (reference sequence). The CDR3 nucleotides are TGTGCCAGCAGCATCTGGGACAGTACGAACACCGGGGAGCTGTTTTTT. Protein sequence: CASSIWDSTNTGELFF.

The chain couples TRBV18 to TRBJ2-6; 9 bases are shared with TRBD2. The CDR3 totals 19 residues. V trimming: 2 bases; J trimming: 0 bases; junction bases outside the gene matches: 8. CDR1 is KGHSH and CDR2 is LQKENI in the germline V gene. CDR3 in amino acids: CASSPIIPSGASGANVLTF. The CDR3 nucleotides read TGTGCCAGCTCACCAATTATCCCTAGCGGGGCCTCTGGGGCCAACGTCCTGACTTTC.

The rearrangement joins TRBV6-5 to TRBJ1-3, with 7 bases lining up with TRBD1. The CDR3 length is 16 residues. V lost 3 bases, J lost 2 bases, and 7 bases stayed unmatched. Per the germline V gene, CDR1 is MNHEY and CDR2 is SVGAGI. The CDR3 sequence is CASSYTGTAAGNTIYF. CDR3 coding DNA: TGTGCCAGCAGTTATACCGGGACAGCCGCTGGAAACACCATATATTTT.

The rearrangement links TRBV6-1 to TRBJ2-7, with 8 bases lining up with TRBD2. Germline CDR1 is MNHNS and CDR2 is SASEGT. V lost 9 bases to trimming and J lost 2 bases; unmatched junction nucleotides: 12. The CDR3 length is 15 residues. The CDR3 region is CASIPSGRIAYEQYF. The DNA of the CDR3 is TGTGCCAGTATTCCTAGCGGGCGTATTGCCTACGAGCAGTACTTC.

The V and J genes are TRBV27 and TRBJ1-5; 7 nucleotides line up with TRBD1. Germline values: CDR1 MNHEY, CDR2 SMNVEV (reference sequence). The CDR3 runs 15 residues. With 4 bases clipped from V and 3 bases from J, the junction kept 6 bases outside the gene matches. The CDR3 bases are TGTGCCAGCAGTTCCCGACAGGGTACCAATCAGCCCCAGCATTTT. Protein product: CASSSRQGTNQPQHF.

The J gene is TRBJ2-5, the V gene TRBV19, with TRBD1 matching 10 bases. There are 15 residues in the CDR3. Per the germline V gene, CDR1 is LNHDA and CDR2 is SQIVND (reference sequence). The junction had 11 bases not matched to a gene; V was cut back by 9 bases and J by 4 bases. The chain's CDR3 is CASRGGQGWRETQYF. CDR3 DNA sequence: TGTGCCAGCCGTGGGGGACAGGGGTGGCGAGAGACCCAGTACTTC.

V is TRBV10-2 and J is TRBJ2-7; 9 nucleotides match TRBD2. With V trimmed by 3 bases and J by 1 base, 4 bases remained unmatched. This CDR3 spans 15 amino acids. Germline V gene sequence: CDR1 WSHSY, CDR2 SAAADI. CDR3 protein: CASSEIAGVSYEQYF. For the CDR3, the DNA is TGCGCCAGCAGTGAAATAGCGGGAGTGTCCTACGAGCAGTACTTC.

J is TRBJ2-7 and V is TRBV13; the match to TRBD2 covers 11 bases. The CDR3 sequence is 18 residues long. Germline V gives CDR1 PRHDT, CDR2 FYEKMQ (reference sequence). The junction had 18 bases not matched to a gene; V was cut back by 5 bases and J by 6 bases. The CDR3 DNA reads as TGTGCCAGCAGCATATTAGCCGGGACTAGCGGTAAACCCGGCGAGCAGTACTTC. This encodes CASSILAGTSGKPGEQYF.

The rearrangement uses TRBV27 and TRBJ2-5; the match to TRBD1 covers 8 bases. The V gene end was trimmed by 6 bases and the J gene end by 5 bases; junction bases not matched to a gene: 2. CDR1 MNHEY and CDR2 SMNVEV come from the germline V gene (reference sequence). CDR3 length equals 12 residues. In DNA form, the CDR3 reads TGTGCCAGCAGCCGACAGGGGGAGACCCAGTACTTC. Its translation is CASSRQGETQYF.

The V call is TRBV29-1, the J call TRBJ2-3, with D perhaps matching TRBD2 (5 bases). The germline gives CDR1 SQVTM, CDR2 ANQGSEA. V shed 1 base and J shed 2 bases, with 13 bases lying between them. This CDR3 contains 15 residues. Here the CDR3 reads CSVEGTSGDTDTQYF. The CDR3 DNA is TGCAGCGTTGAAGGTACAAGCGGCGACACAGATACGCAGTATTTT.

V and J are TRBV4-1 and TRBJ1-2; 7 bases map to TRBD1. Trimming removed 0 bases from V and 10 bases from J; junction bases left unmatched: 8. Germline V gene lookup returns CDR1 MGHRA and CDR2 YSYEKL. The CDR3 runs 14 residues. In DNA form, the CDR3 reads TGCGCCAGCAGCCAAGATAACAGGGGCATCGTCTACACCTTC. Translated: CASSQDNRGIVYTF.

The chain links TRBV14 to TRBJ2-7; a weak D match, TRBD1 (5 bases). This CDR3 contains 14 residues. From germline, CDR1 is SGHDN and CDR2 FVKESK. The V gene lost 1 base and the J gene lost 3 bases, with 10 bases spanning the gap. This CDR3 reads CASSQVWGYYEQYF. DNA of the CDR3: TGTGCCAGCAGCCAAGTTTGGGGCTACTACGAGCAGTACTTC.

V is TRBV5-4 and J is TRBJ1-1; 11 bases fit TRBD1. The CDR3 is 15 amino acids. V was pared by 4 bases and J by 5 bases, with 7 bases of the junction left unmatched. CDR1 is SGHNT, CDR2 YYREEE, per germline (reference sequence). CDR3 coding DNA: TGTGCCAGCAGCCGGACAGGGGGCCGGTGGACTGAAGCTTTCTTT. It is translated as CASSRTGGRWTEAFF.